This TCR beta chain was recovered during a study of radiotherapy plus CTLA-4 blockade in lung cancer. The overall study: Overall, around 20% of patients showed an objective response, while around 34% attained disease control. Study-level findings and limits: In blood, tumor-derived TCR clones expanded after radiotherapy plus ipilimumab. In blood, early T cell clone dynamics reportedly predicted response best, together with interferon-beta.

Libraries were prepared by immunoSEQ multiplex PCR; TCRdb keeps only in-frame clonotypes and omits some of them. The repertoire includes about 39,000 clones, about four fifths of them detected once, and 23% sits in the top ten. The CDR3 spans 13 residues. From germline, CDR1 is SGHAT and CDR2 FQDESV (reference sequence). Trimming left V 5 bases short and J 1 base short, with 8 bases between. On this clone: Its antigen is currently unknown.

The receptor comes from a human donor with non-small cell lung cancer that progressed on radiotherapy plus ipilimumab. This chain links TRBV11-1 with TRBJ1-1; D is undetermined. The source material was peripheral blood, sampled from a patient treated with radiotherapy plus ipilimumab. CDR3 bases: TGTGCCAGCAGCCAGAAACAGAACACTGAAGCTTTCTTT. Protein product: CASSQKQNTEAFF.